This T cell receptor (beta chain) was obtained from a study of T cells expressing NK-cell markers. Study-wide context: Sequenced donors, eight in total, included seven who were HCMV-seropositive and one who was seronegative.

With the 5' RACE reads reprocessed, TCRdb shows one record per CDR3 protein and no DNA. This sample's table has approximately 550,000 distinct CDR3 sequences. Sequenced input: blood T cells: a sorted CD56 or NKG2C T cell subset, CD4+ or CD8+ T cells, or bulk PBMC T cells (not recorded which). The clonotype comes from a man aged 18-30 years in good health.

The CDR3 protein is CATSDSDRVGNTGELFF. The chain carries TRBV24-1 and TRBJ2-2. From germline, CDR1 is KGHDR and CDR2 SFDVKD. The CDR3 totals 17 residues.